This T cell receptor beta chain was recovered during a study of Ad26.COV2.S vaccination and SARS-CoV-2 variants. Study background: A COV1001 Ad26.COV2.S trial-arm participant provided the sample.

Points on this clone: As yet, its antigen is unknown.

Sequenced by immunoSEQ multiplex PCR; TCRdb stores in-frame clones only, minus some. Of hundreds of thousands of clones in the sample, more than 70% are singletons; the top ten hold about 1.5%. Treatment reported: 15 to 20 received Ad26.COV2.S at low or high dose, single or two shots; about five received placebo; per-sample allocation not given. Each sample was drawn 63 days after the first injection (of vaccine or placebo). Broader study findings: Estimates derived from TCR breadth and depth analyses may have underestimated total T cell responses.

Germline V gene lookup returns CDR1 SGHTA and CDR2 FQGNSA. The CDR3 contains 14 residues. The V gene lost 1 base and the J gene lost 5 bases, with 9 bases spanning the gap. The rearrangement uses TRBV7-2 and TRBJ2-1, with D perhaps TRBD2 (6 bases). This TCR derives from a person between 18 and 65 years old who received the Ad26.COV2.S COVID-19 vaccine or a placebo. Sequencing was performed on peripheral blood, taken in a trial of Ad26.COV2.S vaccine versus placebo. The CDR3 DNA follows: TGTGCCAGCAGCTTAGTCGGCGGGAACAATGAGCAGTTCTTC. It specifies CASSLVGGNNEQFF.